Listed below are T cell receptor beta chains from one sample, sequenced in a study of T cells of healthy individuals. Each CDR3 protein is one row after TCRdb ran MiXCR on the 5' RACE reads. The repertoire holds tens of thousands of distinct CDR3 sequences, with roughly 5% as singletons. The receptors come from a female donor in good health. CDR3s include the opening cysteine and the closing phenylalanine or tryptophan. A D gene is named only where the DNA matches it firmly. Only part of the rows carry a size: once, few, many, or a class if the clone is expanded.

cdr3_nt	cdr3_aa	clone_size	j_call	v_call	d_call
TGTGCCAGCAGTTTGGCGACAGGGGCTGAAGCTTTCTTT	CASSLATGAEAFF	many	TRBJ1-1	TRBV28	TRBD1
TGTGCCAGCAGCCGCCCCCAGGGGGGATTCGGTTCCTACAATGAGCAGTTCTTC	CASSRPQGGFGSYNEQFF	few	TRBJ2-1	TRBV7-2	.
TGTGCCAGCGCCGGGAGACAGTCGAATTCACCCCTCCACTTT	CASAGRQSNSPLHF	many	TRBJ1-6	TRBV7-2	.
TGTGCCAGCCATGGACAGACAAACGAGCAGTACTTC	CASHGQTNEQYF	few	TRBJ2-7	TRBV6-2/TRBV6-3	.
TGCGCCAGCAGCCAAGAAGGCTGGGGTGGGACTGAAGCTTTCTTT	CASSQEGWGGTEAFF	many	TRBJ1-1	TRBV4-3	.
TGTGCCAGCAGCTCAGCCCGACAGGGGGATGGCTACACCTTC	CASSSARQGDGYTF	many	TRBJ1-2	TRBV5-4	TRBD1
TGTGCCAGCAGTGATAATAGGGGTCTCTATGGCTACACCTTC	CASSDNRGLYGYTF	.	TRBJ1-2	TRBV6-1	.
TGTGCCAGCAGCCTAAGGGGACAAACGAACACTGAAGCTTTCTTT	CASSLRGQTNTEAFF	few	TRBJ1-1	TRBV13	.
TGTGCCAGCAGCCTTAGGGGAGACACTGAGCAGTTCTTC	CASSLRGDTEQFF	many	TRBJ2-1	TRBV12-3/TRBV12-4	.
TGTGCCAGCAGCTTAGCGTTGGGCGGGTACACCGGGGAGCTGTTTTTT	CASSLALGGYTGELFF	few	TRBJ2-2	TRBV7-2	.
TGTGCCAGCAGCTTGACAGGGGCTAACACTGAAGCTTTCTTT	CASSLTGANTEAFF	many	TRBJ1-1	TRBV5-5	TRBD1
TGCGCCAGCAGCGAAGGAGGGGACGGCTACGAGCAGTACTTC	CASSEGGDGYEQYF	few	TRBJ2-7	TRBV4-3	.
TGTGCCAGCAGCCCACCGGTTAGGGAAGCAGATACGCAGTATTTT	CASSPPVREADTQYF	many	TRBJ2-3	TRBV7-9	.
TGTGCCTGGAGCCTACAGGGCCATCAGCCCCAGCATTTT	CAWSLQGHQPQHF	.	TRBJ1-5	TRBV30	.
TGCAGTGCTGGGGCCGGGACTAGCGTCTCCTACGAGCAGTACTTC	CSAGAGTSVSYEQYF	many	TRBJ2-7	TRBV20-1	TRBD2
TGCAGTGCCAGTTTGACGGAACGACGAAATTCACCCCTCCACTTT	CSASLTERRNSPLHF	many	TRBJ1-6	TRBV20-1	.
TGCGCCAGCAGCTTGAGGCAGGGGTCAAACAATGAGCAGTTCTTC	CASSLRQGSNNEQFF	many	TRBJ2-1	TRBV5-1	.
TGTGCCAGCAGTCACGGGTCGATCACTGAAGCTTTCTTT	CASSHGSITEAFF	few	TRBJ1-1	TRBV27	.
TGCAGCGTTCAAGGCGGGAGCCGCAGCAATGAGCAGTTCTTC	CSVQGGSRSNEQFF	many	TRBJ2-1	TRBV29-1	TRBD2